A selection of T cell receptor beta chains follows, all from one sample in a study of blood T cell repertoires in COVID-19. Sequencing was performed with immunoSEQ multiplex PCR; in TCRdb, only in-frame clones are kept and a portion is missing. The sample has 300,000 to 350,000 clones; around 89% are singletons. Sequencing input: PBMCs or T cells enriched from blood (not recorded which). The receptors here all came from a young woman with acute COVID-19. The CDR3 runs from the conserved cysteine through the conserved F or W. A D gene is named only where the DNA matches it firmly. Some rows have no size entry. The others give once, few or many, or a class for an expanded clone.

TRBV27,-,TRBJ2-1,TRBD2,TGTGCCAGCAGTTCAACAGCGGGATTCTACAATGAGCAGTTCTTC,CASSSTAGFYNEQFF
TRBV2,once,TRBJ2-7,TRBD2,TGTGCCAGCATTATCGGGAGGCACTACGAGCAGTACTTC,CASIIGRHYEQYF
TRBV6-5,-,TRBJ2-3,-,TGTGCCATCACTACTTTCACATCTAGCACAGATACGCAGTATTTT,CAITTFTSSTDTQYF
TRBV5-8,-,TRBJ1-5,-,TGTGCCAGCAGTCCAAGGGGTAGTCCGAATCAGCCCCAGCATTTT,CASSPRGSPNQPQHF
TRBV14,-,TRBJ1-6,TRBD1,TGTGCCAGCAGACAGACCGGGACAGTCTATTCACCCCTCCACTTT,CASRQTGTVYSPLHF
TRBV3-1/TRBV3-2,few,TRBJ1-6,TRBD1,TGTGCCAGCAGCCCTACAGGGGGCAGGGGGTATAATTCACCCCTCCACTTT,CASSPTGGRGYNSPLHF
TRBV6-1,once,TRBJ1-1,TRBD1,TGTGCCAGCAGTGGTAAAGGGCCTCGGACAGGGAGTAAGGCCACTGAAGCTTTCTTT,CASSGKGPRTGSKATEAFF
TRBV7-6,-,TRBJ1-1,-,TGTGCCAGCAGCTTAGGGTCAGCCCTATCGACTTCTGAAGCTTTCTTT,CASSLGSALSTSEAFF
TRBV5-1,-,TRBJ1-4,-,TGCGCCAGCAGCGACCCCAGGGCGGGAATGAATGAAAAACTGTTTTTT,CASSDPRAGMNEKLFF
TRBV18,-,TRBJ2-7,TRBD2,TGTGCCAGCTCACCCCCGGGACTAGCGGCTACTCGCGAGCAGTACTTC,CASSPPGLAATREQYF
TRBV3-1/TRBV3-2,-,TRBJ2-2,TRBD2,TGTGCCAGCAGCCCCCGACTAGCGGGAGGTAGCACCGGGGAGCTGTTTTTT,CASSPRLAGGSTGELFF
TRBV11-3,-,TRBJ1-6,TRBD1,TGTGCCAGCAGCTCGGGACAGGGGAAACCGGCACCCCTCCACTTT,CASSSGQGKPAPLHF